This T cell receptor (beta chain) was recorded in a study of cytomegalovirus exposure and HLA in healthy donors. Overall study findings and caveats: There were three CMV-associated chains whose specificity for CMV antigens was confirmed in vitro.

CDR1 and CDR2 from the germline V gene are SNHLY and FYNNEI. The V gene end was trimmed by 8 bases and the J gene end by 8 bases; junction bases not matched to a gene: 5. The CDR3 totals 14 residues. About this clone itself: The antigen is not known.

Measured with immunoSEQ multiplex PCR; TCRdb has only the in-frame clones, and not every one. The sample lists about 200,000 clones, roughly 84% occurring once. Sequencing was done on a sample of PBMCs. The chain links TRBV2 to TRBJ2-1, with 14 positions matching TRBD2. This receptor was taken from a woman aged 30 to 39 in good health and CMV-seropositive. Here the CDR3 DNA reads TGTGCCAGCTCGGGACTAGCGGGAGCCTATGAGCAGTTCTTC. This gives the protein CASSGLAGAYEQFF.